This T cell receptor beta chain was sequenced for a study of cytomegalovirus exposure and HLA in healthy donors. With regard to this clone: Its antigen is not known. The identical CDR3 is also encoded by other nucleotide sequences in the sample.

Study-level results: An analysis was carried out at a later point. It showed that HLA-associated TCR beta chains were more clonally expanded than equally common non-associated chains. Analysis was carried out at a later point, and it linked a missense DCLRE1C variant to TCR beta V- and J-gene trimming.

PCR was performed using 60 Vbeta and 13 Jbeta primers. Libraries were prepared by immunoSEQ multiplex PCR; TCRdb keeps only in-frame clonotypes and omits some of them. The table has under 75,000 clones, 70% to 85% seen once. Germline V gives CDR1 SEHNR, CDR2 FQNEAQ (reference sequence). Losses at the gene ends were 5 bases for V and 4 bases for J; bases not matched to a gene: 10. The CDR3 is made up of 15 amino acids. The specimen sequenced was PBMCs. The sequence derives from a human donor in good health. The chain combines TRBV7-9 with TRBJ2-7; TRBD1 agrees at 8 bases. The CDR3 nucleotides are TGTGCCAGCAGCGGAGCCGGGACAGGTCTATACGAGCAGTACTTC. Amino acids: CASSGAGTGLYEQYF.